The clone carrying this T cell receptor (beta chain) was seen repeatedly, ten times or more. Its antigen is undetermined. The read falls 3 residues short of the CDR3 end, and the missing part is taken from the germline J gene. TCRdb's copy holds only in-frame clones and misses some; the assay was immunoSEQ multiplex PCR. The record shows over 35,000 clones for this sample, with no singletons present. This sample stems from a study of T cell clonality in common variable immunodeficiency. General observations from the study: Common variable immunodeficiency TCR beta sequences reportedly had fewer deletions and N-nucleotide insertions.

V shed 4 bases and J shed 5 bases, with 9 bases lying between them. The CDR3 spans 12 residues. Germline assignment: CDR1 PRHDT and CDR2 FYEKMQ (reference sequence). Sample: peripheral blood mononuclear cells. This sequence originates from a person between 18 and 75 years old in good health. This sequence joins TRBV13 and TRBJ2-7; possibly TRBD2 for D (5 bases). The CDR3 is CASSSRTDEQYF. Incomplete CDR3 DNA: TGTGCCAGCAGCTCCCGGACTGACGAG.